This T cell receptor (beta chain) came from a study of OX40 agonist ivuxolimab in advanced cancers. Overall study context: Ivuxolimab is an agonistic anti-OX40 (CD134) antibody, and patients were treated with it.

Note on this clone: As yet, its antigen is unknown.

Study results and limitations: Normalized T-cell clonal expansion was also low in a subset of nonresponders.

Profiling relied on immunoSEQ multiplex PCR, and the TCRdb table lists in-frame clones only, not all of them. The sample contains under 50,000 clones, 75% to 90% of which appear only once. CDR3 length: 13 amino acids. Trimming cost V 3 bases and J 8 bases, with 9 bases left between them. CDR1 and CDR2 from the germline V gene are SGDLS and YYNGEE. V and J are TRBV9 and TRBJ1-6, with D possibly matching TRBD1 (5 bases). The material sequenced was CD4+ or CD8+ T cells sorted from blood, taken in a trial of the OX40 agonist ivuxolimab. The TCR sequence derives from an adult with an advanced solid tumor such as melanoma, head and neck, liver or kidney cancer. CDR3 sequence reads: CASSGPGYSPLHF. The DNA of the CDR3 is TGTGCCAGCAGCGGCCCAGGGTATTCACCCCTCCACTTT. Complete variable domain (other parts from reference TRBV9 and TRBJ1-6): DSGVTQTPKHLITATGQRVTLRCSPRSGDLSVYWYQQSLDQGLQFLIQYYNGEERAKGNILERFSAQQFPDLHSELNLSSLELGDSALYFCASSGPGYSPLHFGNGTRLTVT.